A single sample gave rise to the 32 T cell receptor beta chains below, sequenced in a study of tumor-infiltrating lymphocytes in localized non-small cell lung cancer (dated by TCRdb to the early 2020s). The method behind the library was the immunoSEQ multiplex PCR assay. TCRdb retrieved this table from immuneACCESS and kept in-frame rearrangements only. Not all clones are present; in checked studies, unresolved V genes account for under half, and no reason is known for the remainder. This sample has roughly 30,000 clones in its table, and approximately 85% of those were observed once. The ten largest clones capture roughly 1.9% of the sample. The material sequenced was lung tumor tissue. These TCRs come from a human donor with non-small cell lung cancer.

V gene TRBV9 combines with J gene TRBJ2-5, with a tentative D call TRBD1 (6 bases). The CDR3 length is 13 residues. CDR1 is SGDLS, CDR2 YYNGEE, per germline. V was shortened by 4 bases and J by 7 bases, with 14 bases between the two germline ends. CDR3 sequence reads: CASSTQGSGTQYF. CDR3 in DNA: TGTGCCAGCAGCACGCAGGGGAGTGGGACCCAGTACTTC.

DNA of the CDR3: TGCAGCGTTGACCTCGGGGGGTACGAGCAGTACTTC. This gives the protein CSVDLGGYEQYF. The chain carries TRBV29-1 and TRBJ2-7, with 7 positions matching TRBD2. The germline gives CDR1 SQVTM, CDR2 ANQGSEA. The length of the CDR3 is 12 residues. V shed 3 bases, J shed 4 bases, and the junction held 3 bases outside the gene matches.

This chain links TRBV6-4 with TRBJ2-3, with D possibly called TRBD1 or TRBD2 (5 bases each). With 4 bases removed from V and 6 bases from J, the gap between germline ends came to 17 bases. From germline, CDR1 is MRHNA and CDR2 SNTAGT. The CDR3 is 15 amino acids. This CDR3 is CASSAQGRPSDTQYF. CDR3 in DNA: TGTGCCAGCAGTGCTCAGGGACGCCCATCCGATACGCAGTATTTT.

The rearrangement links TRBV25-1 to TRBJ1-1; 7 bases match TRBD1. The CDR3 has 13 amino acids. CDR1 is MGHDK and CDR2 is SYGVNS in the germline V gene. V gave up 2 bases and J gave up 7 bases; unmatched junction bases: 4. This chain's CDR3 is CASSEGGDSEAFF. As DNA, the CDR3 is TGTGCCAGCAGTGAAGGGGGGGACAGTGAAGCTTTCTTT.

This chain uses TRBV5-1 with TRBJ1-2; perhaps TRBD1 as D (6 bases). The germline CDR1 and CDR2 sequences are SGHRS and YFSETQ. This CDR3 contains 18 residues. Trimming left V 0 bases short and J 3 bases short, with 21 bases between. CDR3 protein: CASSLASLEQGNHYGYTF. Written as DNA, the CDR3 is TGCGCCAGCAGCTTGGCCTCGTTGGAACAGGGTAACCACTATGGCTACACCTTC. Supplemented by reference TRBV5-1 and TRBJ1-2, the full variable domain reads KAGVTQTPRYLIKTRGQQVTLSCSPISGHRSVSWYQQTPGQGLQFLFEYFSETQRNKGNFPGRFSGRQFSNSRSEMNVSTLELGDSALYLCASSLASLEQGNHYGYTFGSGTRLTVV.

This clone showed up just once. The chain joins TRBV7-3 to TRBJ1-1, with TRBD1 identical over 8 bases. The CDR3 length is 13 residues. Trimming at V came to 4 bases and at J to 11 bases, leaving 9 bases not matched to a gene. Germline-derived CDR1 and CDR2 are SGHTA and FQGTGA. The CDR3: CASSSGQGSAAFF. CDR3 nucleotide sequence: TGTGCCAGCAGCTCCGGACAGGGCTCGGCTGCTTTCTTT.

V and J are TRBV6-5 and TRBJ2-3; D may be TRBD1 (6 bases). CDR3 length: 15 residues. Germline loops: CDR1 MNHEY, CDR2 SVGAGI. Between the trimmed V and J ends, which lost 5 bases and 3 bases, there was a span of 15 bases. The CDR3 loop is CASSAWDTATDTQYF. For the CDR3, the DNA is TGTGCCAGCAGTGCGTGGGACACAGCTACAGATACGCAGTATTTT.

The CDR3 nucleotides read TGCAGCGACGCCGGGACAGGGTCGAGCTACACCTTC. Translating gives CSDAGTGSSYTF. The J gene is TRBJ1-2, the V gene TRBV29-1; TRBD1 aligns across 9 bases. Germline V gene sequence: CDR1 SQVTM, CDR2 ANQGSEA. This CDR3 is built from 12 residues. The trim removed 7 bases at V and 9 bases at J, leaving 9 bases unmatched.

This chain links TRBV5-1 with TRBJ1-3, with TRBD1 matching over 8 bases. V shed 3 bases and J 4 bases; nucleotides not matched to a gene: 21. Germline lookup yields CDR1 SGHRS and CDR2 YFSETQ. The CDR3 is 20 amino acids. The CDR3 bases are TGCGCCAGCAGCTCGGTAGGACAGGGATCCAATAAGGATTCCGGAAACACCATATATTTT. It codes for CASSSVGQGSNKDSGNTIYF.

J is TRBJ1-5 and V is TRBV19; D not resolved. The length of the CDR3 is 14 residues. Germline CDR1 reads LNHDA; CDR2 reads SQIVND (reference sequence). Trimming shortened V by 5 bases and J by 4 bases, and 12 bases separated the two germline ends. CDR3 sequence reads: CASSPPSGNQPQHF. CDR3 in DNA: TGTGCCAGTAGTCCTCCTTCGGGGAATCAGCCCCAGCATTTT.

This rearrangement joins TRBV10-3 to TRBJ2-7; tentative D call: TRBD2 (6 bases). Germline V CDR1 and CDR2: ENHRY, SYGVKD. V lost 4 bases to trimming and J lost 5 bases, with 18 bases between them. The CDR3 loop spans 15 amino acids. The CDR3 coding sequence is TGTGCCATCAGTGGTGGAGGGACTGGGCTCGACGAGCAGTACTTC. Translated, it gives CAISGGGTGLDEQYF.

The V call is TRBV6-6, the J call TRBJ2-7; 8 positions match TRBD1. This CDR3 spans 14 amino acids. The germline gives CDR1 MNHNY, CDR2 SVGAGI (reference sequence). Losses at the gene ends were 5 bases for V and 4 bases for J; bases not matched to a gene: 7. The CDR3 here is CASSRQGLEYEQYF. The CDR3, as DNA: TGTGCCAGCAGTAGACAGGGGCTCGAGTACGAGCAGTACTTC.

The V gene is TRBV7-3, the J gene TRBJ2-2; D may correspond to TRBD1 or TRBD2 (5 bases each). V lost 2 bases, J lost 0 bases, and 10 bases lay in between. The CDR3 contains 16 residues. Germline V gene data show CDR1 as SGHTA and CDR2 as FQGTGA. DNA of the CDR3: TGTGCCAGCAGCTTACGAGGGGAGTCGAACACCGGGGAGCTGTTTTTT. Translating it yields CASSLRGESNTGELFF.

DNA of the CDR3: TGTGCCAGCAGCTTAGGGACTTACAATGAGCAGTTCTTC. It yields the protein CASSLGTYNEQFF. V gene TRBV11-2 combines with J gene TRBJ2-1; D might be TRBD2 (5 bases). V shed 1 base and J shed 4 bases, with 5 bases lying between them. Germline-derived CDR1 and CDR2 are SGHAT and FQNNGV. This CDR3 comprises 13 residues. Using reference TRBV11-2 and TRBJ2-1 for the parts outside the CDR3, the full variable domain is EAGVAQSPRYKIIEKRQSVAFWCNPISGHATLYWYQQILGQGPKLLIQFQNNGVVDDSQLPKDRFSAERLKGVDSTLKIQPAKLEDSAVYLCASSLGTYNEQFFGPGTRLTVL.

The chain carries TRBV10-3 and TRBJ1-1, with a weak D call TRBD1 (5 bases). V lost 6 bases and J lost 8, with 13 bases in between. The length of the CDR3 is 12 residues. Germline CDR1 and CDR2: ENHRY and SYGVKD. CDR3 nucleotides: TGTGCCATCAGACAGGCGTCGGGGGAAGCTTTCTTT. Translation gives CAIRQASGEAFF.

In the case of this clone: The same CDR3 also results from other DNA sequences found in this sample. V is TRBV7-2 and J is TRBJ1-2; TRBD1 agrees at 10 bases. This CDR3 spans 14 amino acids. V was clipped by 5 bases and J by 4 bases; unmatched bases: 4. Per the germline V gene, CDR1 is SGHTA and CDR2 is FQGNSA. The CDR3 protein is CASSRDRGPYGYTF. DNA for the CDR3: TGTGCCAGCAGCCGAGACAGGGGGCCCTATGGCTACACCTTC.

This clone was detected only a few times. The V call is TRBV5-6, the J call TRBJ1-2, with D perhaps matching TRBD1 (6 bases). The CDR3 is 14 amino acids. The germline V gene encodes CDR1 SGHDT and CDR2 YYEEEE. The V gene lost 4 bases and the J gene lost 0 bases, with 10 bases spanning the gap. This CDR3 is CASSPGHTNYGYTF. The DNA for the CDR3 is TGTGCCAGCAGCCCGGGACATACTAACTATGGCTACACCTTC.

The rearrangement uses TRBV6-5 and TRBJ2-7; 7 positions match TRBD2. Germline CDR1 MNHEY, CDR2 SVGAGI. There are 14 residues in the CDR3. The J segment lost 7 bases and the V segment lost 6 bases, leaving 12 bases of the junction unmatched. DNA of the CDR3: TGTGCCAGCAGCCCGACTAGCACTCGAGCAGAGCAGTACTTC. Amino acids: CASSPTSTRAEQYF.

The chain employs TRBV6-6 and TRBJ1-4; the match to TRBD1 covers 7 bases. Looked up from germline, CDR1 is MNHNY and CDR2 is SVGAGI (reference sequence). The CDR3 spans 15 residues. Trimming took 2 bases from V and 6 from J; bases not matched to a gene: 6. The CDR3 is CASSYASGGDEKLFF. The DNA for the CDR3 is TGTGCCAGCAGTTACGCTTCAGGGGGGGATGAAAAACTGTTTTTT.

The genes are TRBV15 and TRBJ1-4; D ambiguous. V dropped 3 bases and J dropped 7 bases, with 15 bases sitting between them. The CDR3 is made up of 15 amino acids. Germline CDR1 and CDR2: LNHNV and YYDKDF (reference sequence). Written as DNA, the CDR3 is TGTGCCACCAGCAGCGGGCGGTTAGGGCGTGAAAAACTGTTTTTT. Amino acid sequence: CATSSGRLGREKLFF.

The chain carries TRBV11-1 and TRBJ2-7, with 7 bases fitting TRBD1. Germline-derived CDR1 and CDR2 are SGHAT and FQDESV (reference sequence). The ends lost 3 bases at V and 6 bases at J; junction bases unmatched: 8. The CDR3 has 14 amino acids. CDR3 sequence reads: CASSFRQGSGEQYF. CDR3 nucleotides: TGTGCCAGCAGCTTCCGACAGGGCTCTGGCGAGCAGTACTTC. Supplemented by reference TRBV11-1 and TRBJ2-7, the full variable domain reads EAEVAQSPRYKITEKSQAVAFWCDPISGHATLYWYRQILGQGPELLVQFQDESVVDDSQLPKDRFSAERLKGVDSTLKIQPAELGDSAMYLCASSFRQGSGEQYFGPGTRLTVT.

The chain couples TRBV6-6 to TRBJ1-1; possibly TRBD1 for D (5 bases). The CDR3 is 13 amino acids. The V end lost 7 bases, the J end lost 0 bases, and 9 bases lay between the germline ends. Germline CDR1 MNHNY, CDR2 SVGAGI (reference sequence). The CDR3 DNA is TGTGCCAGCATCAGACAGATGAACACTGAAGCTTTCTTT. Protein sequence: CASIRQMNTEAFF.

This clone was seen a single time. The J gene is TRBJ2-3, the V gene TRBV6-6; possibly TRBD2 for D (6 bases). This CDR3 spans 16 amino acids. Germline-derived CDR1 and CDR2 are MNHNY and SVGAGI (reference sequence). Deletions cut 5 bases from V and 0 bases from J, with 15 bases between. The CDR3 DNA follows: TGTGCCAGCAGTCCGGGACTCTCTTCTAGCACAGATACGCAGTATTTT. Translating it yields CASSPGLSSSTDTQYF.

The V call is TRBV18, the J call TRBJ2-7; tentative D call: TRBD1 (6 bases). The germline V gene has CDR1 KGHSH and CDR2 LQKENI. The germline V and J ends were trimmed by 3 bases and 6 bases, with 18 bases remaining between them. The CDR3 is 15 residues long. The CDR3 here is CASSPTGHAALEQYF. Written as DNA, the CDR3 is TGTGCCAGCTCACCTACGGGACATGCCGCGCTCGAGCAGTACTTC.

The V gene is TRBV14, the J gene TRBJ1-1, with 10 bases identical to TRBD1. V gave up 0 bases and J gave up 3 bases; unmatched junction bases: 1. The CDR3 consists of 15 residues. Germline V CDR1 and CDR2: SGHDN, FVKESK. The CDR3 reads CASSQEDRGYTEAFF. CDR3 nucleotide sequence: TGTGCCAGCAGCCAAGAGGACAGGGGGTACACTGAAGCTTTCTTT.

This rearrangement joins TRBV6-1 to TRBJ1-1; no firm D call. There are 9 residues in the CDR3. CDR1 MNHNS and CDR2 SASEGT come from the germline V gene. V was pared by 11 bases and J by 8 bases, with 9 bases between. CDR3 coding DNA: TGTGCCCTCGGGTGGGAAGCTTTCTTT. This codes for CALGWEAFF.

The V call is TRBV9, the J call TRBJ1-5; 9 bases are shared with TRBD1. V dropped 3 bases and J dropped 3; count of bases not matched to a gene: 4. In germline, CDR1 is SGDLS, CDR2 YYNGEE. The CDR3 totals 15 residues. CDR3 coding DNA: TGTGCCAGCAGCGGGGGGACAGGGTTCAATCAGCCCCAGCATTTT. This gives the protein CASSGGTGFNQPQHF. Supplemented by reference TRBV9 and TRBJ1-5, the full variable domain reads DSGVTQTPKHLITATGQRVTLRCSPRSGDLSVYWYQQSLDQGLQFLIQYYNGEERAKGNILERFSAQQFPDLHSELNLSSLELGDSALYFCASSGGTGFNQPQHFGDGTRLSIL.

The chain combines TRBV14 with TRBJ1-5, with 8 bases identical to TRBD1. The CDR3 loop spans 15 amino acids. CDR1 is SGHDN, CDR2 FVKESK, per germline. V shed 4 bases and J 8 bases; nucleotides not matched to a gene: 10. Here the CDR3 DNA reads TGTGCCAGCAGCCGGGGACAGGACCCTCGGGAGCCCCAGCATTTT. It specifies CASSRGQDPREPQHF.

The V gene is TRBV7-3, the J gene TRBJ2-1; 7 bases map to TRBD1. Trimming at V came to 0 bases and at J to 7 bases, leaving 3 bases not matched to a gene. This CDR3 comprises 14 residues. The germline V gene encodes CDR1 SGHTA and CDR2 FQGTGA. CDR3 region: CASSLTSRGNEQFF. DNA of the CDR3: TGTGCCAGCAGCTTAACAAGCAGGGGGAATGAGCAGTTCTTC.

The chain has TRBV29-1 and TRBJ1-3; 7 positions agree with TRBD1. Trimming removed 7 bases from V and 8 bases from J; junction bases left unmatched: 8. Germline-derived CDR1 and CDR2 are SQVTM and ANQGSEA. This CDR3 is built from 12 residues. The CDR3: CSAGTAADTIYF. In DNA, the CDR3 is TGCAGCGCTGGGACAGCGGCAGACACCATATATTTT. Supplemented by reference TRBV29-1 and TRBJ1-3, the full variable domain reads SAVISQKPSRDICQRGTSLTIQCQVDSQVTMMFWYRQQPGQSLTLIATANQGSEATYESGFVIDKFPISRPNLTFSTLTVSNMSPEDSSIYLCSAGTAADTIYFGEGSWLTVV.

In its sample, this clone was seen a few times. The chain recombines TRBV6-6 with TRBJ1-1; perhaps TRBD1 as D (6 bases). This CDR3 is 13 amino acids long. With 6 bases removed from V and 1 base from J, the gap between germline ends came to 9 bases. Per germline, CDR1 MNHNY and CDR2 SVGAGI (reference sequence). Here the CDR3 DNA reads TGTGCCAGCAGGCCACAGGGGAACACTGAAGCTTTCTTT. It encodes CASRPQGNTEAFF.

V gene TRBV4-1 combines with J gene TRBJ1-5; D perhaps matches TRBD1 (5 bases). This CDR3 is built from 15 residues. Germline CDR1 and CDR2: MGHRA and YSYEKL. Trimming shortened V by 5 bases and J by 0 bases, and 11 bases separated the two germline ends. CDR3 sequence (DNA): TGCGCCAGCAGCTCCCGACAGTATAGCAATCAGCCCCAGCATTTT. Translating gives CASSSRQYSNQPQHF.